The clone carrying this T cell receptor beta chain was seen many times. Its antigen is unidentified. This CDR3 is built from 15 residues. With 4 bases removed from V and 2 bases from J, the gap between germline ends came to 14 bases. Per the germline V gene, CDR1 is LGHNA and CDR2 is YNFKEQ. The sample originates from a study of blood T cells in healthy people across ages. Whole-study findings and limits: There was no known CMV status for donors, so expanded clonotype changes were possibly confounded.

Next came a second PCR, run for about 7 to 12 cycles, which used a sample-barcoded 5' primer along with a J-beta primer mix. Each of the cDNA molecules was tagged by a template-switch adaptor with 12 random nucleotides. TCRdb redid the calling of the 5' RACE reads with MiXCR, one entry per CDR3 protein. The repertoire holds approximately 680,000 distinct CDR3 sequences, with approximately 30% as singletons. The sequence was obtained from a woman older than 75 in good health. Sequenced sample: blood. The chain is built from TRBV4-2 and TRBJ2-5; the D call may be TRBD1 or TRBD2 (7 bases each). CDR3 amino acids: CASSPLRGGQETQYF. The CDR3 coding sequence is TGTGCCAGCAGCCCTCTCAGGGGGGGGCAAGAGACCCAGTACTTC.